Below are 14 T cell receptor beta chains sequenced from a single sample in a study of T cell responses to AZD1222 COVID-19 vaccine (dated by TCRdb to the early 2020s). In light of the paper, this sample's time point label describes: baseline before first vaccination. The receptor library was made with the immunoSEQ multiplex PCR assay. TCRdb mirrors the immuneACCESS table, restricted to in-frame sequences. Some clones are absent from its copies; in checked studies, under half trace to an unresolved V gene, and the reason for the others is unknown. A total of some 100,000 clones appear in this sample, around 90% of them only once. The top ten hold 1.7% of the sample. Specimen: peripheral blood, collected on day 0 of AZD1222 vaccination. The receptors were sampled from an adult in good health.

In nucleotides, the CDR3 is TGTGCCAGCAGTTACTCGTCACCGTCGTCCGAGCAGTACTTC. This codes for CASSYSSPSSEQYF. The chain has TRBV6-5 and TRBJ2-7; D unresolved. The V and J ends lost 0 bases and 6 bases respectively, with 12 bases between them. The CDR3 consists of 14 residues. CDR1 and CDR2 (germline): MNHEY, SVGAGI.

The chain has TRBV28 and TRBJ2-1; 14 bases are a match to TRBD2. With V trimmed by 2 bases and J by 4 bases, 1 base remained unmatched. The CDR3 is 16 amino acids. Germline V gene data show CDR1 as MDHEN and CDR2 as SYDVKM. This chain's CDR3 is CASSLGTSGSYNEQFF. The CDR3 nucleotides are TGTGCCAGCAGTTTAGGGACTAGCGGGAGTTACAATGAGCAGTTCTTC.

This CDR3 is CASSPGLNEKLFF. The CDR3 DNA reads TGTGCCAGCTCCCCGGGCCTTAATGAAAAACTGTTTTTT. The rearrangement joins TRBV18 to TRBJ1-4; D is ambiguous. CDR3 size: 13 residues. Germline lookup yields CDR1 KGHSH and CDR2 LQKENI. Trimming removed 6 bases at V and 4 bases at J, with 9 bases between.

The rearrangement joins TRBV4-2 to TRBJ2-1; 11 bases agree with TRBD2. Germline V gives CDR1 LGHNA, CDR2 YNFKEQ. The CDR3 loop spans 15 amino acids. Losses at the gene ends were 4 bases for V and 3 bases for J; bases not matched to a gene: 2. The CDR3, as DNA: TGTGCCAGCAGCCCGACTAGCGGGGTCTACAATGAGCAGTTCTTC. Amino acids: CASSPTSGVYNEQFF.

This clone has a single count. The rearrangement uses TRBV6-1 and TRBJ1-3, with 8 nucleotides matching TRBD1. The CDR3 covers 14 residues. V lost 3 bases, J lost 2 bases, and 0 bases stayed unmatched. CDR1 is MNHNS, CDR2 SASEGT, per germline. CDR3 coding DNA: TGTGCCAGCAGTGAGGGACAGGCTGGAAACACCATATATTTT. This sequence encodes CASSEGQAGNTIYF.

This chain joins TRBV3-1 (or the pseudogene TRBV3-2) and TRBJ1-1; 7 nucleotides align to TRBD1. The CDR3 extends over 12 amino acids. Germline lookup yields CDR1 LGHDT and CDR2 YNNKEL (reference sequence). J gave up 11 bases and V 0 bases, and 3 bases lay outside the gene matches. CDR3 residues: CASSQDDREAFF. The CDR3 nucleotides read TGTGCCAGCAGCCAAGACGACAGGGAGGCTTTCTTT.

The chain employs TRBV6-6 and TRBJ2-6, with TRBD1 matching 7 bases. After removal of 7 bases from V and 10 bases from J, the junction contained 4 bases not matched to a gene. Germline lookup yields CDR1 MNHNY and CDR2 SVGAGI (reference sequence). The CDR3 runs 12 residues. The CDR3 coding sequence is TGTGCCAGCACGGGACAGCGTAACGTCCTGACTTTC. It specifies CASTGQRNVLTF.

Written as DNA, the CDR3 is TGTGCCAGCAGTTTATCGATAGGCGGGAGTGACGAGACCCAGTACTTC. Translation: CASSLSIGGSDETQYF. The J gene is TRBJ2-5, the V gene TRBV27, with 7 bases lining up with TRBD2. V dropped 0 bases and J dropped 5; count of bases not matched to a gene: 9. This CDR3 comprises 16 residues. Germline V gene lookup returns CDR1 MNHEY and CDR2 SMNVEV (reference sequence).

The chain carries TRBV12-5 and TRBJ1-1; D is possibly TRBD1 (6 bases). Germline lookup yields CDR1 LGHNT and CDR2 FRNRAP. This CDR3 region has 12 residues. The V end was cut by 6 bases, the J end by 11 bases, with 16 bases between. CDR3 nucleotides: TGTGCTAGTGGATTAGGGAGGGGGGAGGCTTTCTTT. It translates to CASGLGRGEAFF.

As regards this clone: An end of the junction differs from the germline gene, which may be a read error. The rearrangement uses TRBV7-9 and TRBJ1-5; TRBD1 matches at 7 bases. The CDR3 sequence is 14 residues long. Germline V gene data show CDR1 as SEHNR and CDR2 as FQNEAQ (reference sequence). The CDR3 DNA follows: TGTGCCAGCATTCTAAGACAGGGCAAACAGCCCCAGCATTTT. Protein product: CASILRQGKQPQHF.

This CDR3 is CASSSSGTGHEKLFF. The DNA of the CDR3 is TGTGCCAGCAGTAGCTCCGGGACAGGGCATGAAAAACTGTTTTTT. The J gene is TRBJ1-4, the V gene TRBV27, with 9 bases identical to TRBD1. CDR1 and CDR2 from the germline V gene are MNHEY and SMNVEV (reference sequence). This CDR3 region has 15 residues. V was clipped by 5 bases and J by 6 bases; unmatched bases: 7.

This clone has more than one count but fewer than ten. The chain uses TRBV28 and TRBJ1-5, with D maybe TRBD1 (5 bases). V lost 9 bases and J 7 bases, leaving 25 bases between the germline ends. This CDR3 has 16 residues. Germline CDR1 MDHEN, CDR2 SYDVKM. CDR3 in DNA: TGTGCCAGTGGATCGGGGGAGACATTTGGGTCGCAGCCCCAGCATTTT. This encodes CASGSGETFGSQPQHF.

The chain couples TRBV30 to TRBJ2-5; D tentatively reads TRBD1 or TRBD2 (5 bases each). V lost 5 bases to trimming and J lost 2 bases, with 9 bases between them. The CDR3 runs to 12 residues. CDR1 GTSNPN and CDR2 SVGIG come from the germline V gene (reference sequence). The CDR3 sequence: CAWGTDQETQYF. The CDR3 nucleotides are TGTGCCTGGGGGACGGATCAAGAGACCCAGTACTTC.

This clone was seen only once. The chain employs TRBV25-1 and TRBJ2-5; maybe TRBD1 (6 bases). V gave up 5 bases and J gave up 5 bases, with 12 bases separating them. The V gene's germline CDR1 is MGHDK and CDR2 SYGVNS. The CDR3 spans 13 residues. CDR3 amino acids: CASSQQGWETQYF. CDR3 bases: TGTGCCAGCAGTCAACAGGGTTGGGAGACCCAGTACTTC.